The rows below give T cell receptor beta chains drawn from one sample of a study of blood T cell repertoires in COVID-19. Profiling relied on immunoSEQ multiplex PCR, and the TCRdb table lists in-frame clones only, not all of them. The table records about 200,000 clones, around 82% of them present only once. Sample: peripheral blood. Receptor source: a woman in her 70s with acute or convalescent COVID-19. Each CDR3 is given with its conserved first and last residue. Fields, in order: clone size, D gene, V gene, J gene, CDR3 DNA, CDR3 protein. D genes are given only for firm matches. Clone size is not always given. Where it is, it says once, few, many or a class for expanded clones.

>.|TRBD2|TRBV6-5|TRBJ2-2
TGTGCCAGCAGTAAGCGCGGGGGAACCGGGGAGCTGTTTTTT
CASSKRGGTGELFF
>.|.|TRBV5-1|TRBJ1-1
TGCGCCAGCAGCGAAATGATACAGGGATTGTATACTGAAGCTTTCTTT
CASSEMIQGLYTEAFF
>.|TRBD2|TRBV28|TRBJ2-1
TGTGCCAGCAGTTTAGAGGGACTAGGAACGAATGAGCAGTTCTTC
CASSLEGLGTNEQFF
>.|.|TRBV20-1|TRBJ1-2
TGCAGTGCTAGTAATACAGTCTATGGCTACACCTTC
CSASNTVYGYTF
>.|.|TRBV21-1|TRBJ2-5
TGTGCCAGCAGCAAAGGGGAGCGACCAGAAGAGACCCAGTACTTC
CASSKGERPEETQYF
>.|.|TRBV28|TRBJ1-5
TGTGCCAGCAGTTTATGGGTGCGGACAGCCAATCAGCCCCAGCATTTT
CASSLWVRTANQPQHF
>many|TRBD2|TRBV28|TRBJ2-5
TGTGCCAGCAGTTTGGTTCGGCGGGAGAGGGAGACCCAGTACTTC
CASSLVRRERETQYF
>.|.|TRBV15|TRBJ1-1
TGTGCCACCAGCAGAGATACTACAGGGCCAAACACTGAAGCTTTCTTT
CATSRDTTGPNTEAFF
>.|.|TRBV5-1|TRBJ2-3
TGCGCCAGCAGCTTAGGTCAGGCCTTTCCGTCGCAAGATACGCAGTATTTT
CASSLGQAFPSQDTQYF
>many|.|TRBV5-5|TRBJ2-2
TGTGCCAGCAGCAGACAGATCCCCGGGGAGCTGTTTTTT
CASSRQIPGELFF
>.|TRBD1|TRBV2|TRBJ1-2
TGTGCCAGCACCCTGGACAGGGGGGATGGCTACACCTTC
CASTLDRGDGYTF